The 26 T cell receptor beta chains below were found in one sample sequenced in a study of neoadjuvant anti-PD-1 for oral cavity cancer. As to time point: after neoadjuvant nivolumab, at surgical resection. Only in-frame clones appear in the TCRdb table, and some are missing; sequencing was by immunoSEQ multiplex PCR. There are about 14,000 clones in the sample; approximately 70% occur only once, and about 3.2% lies in the top ten. Sequenced material: PBMCs, taken after nivolumab (anti-PD-1) treatment. The receptors here all came from a person aged 35-79 years with oral cavity squamous cell carcinoma.

The chain has TRBV7-9 and TRBJ1-2; a weak D match, TRBD1 (6 bases). V was pared by 5 bases and J by 1 base, with 11 bases between. CDR1 is SEHNR, CDR2 FQNEAQ, per germline (reference sequence). There are 14 residues in the CDR3. The CDR3 DNA reads TGTGCCAGCAGCCCGGGGGCAATTAACTATGGCTACACCTTC. Translated, it gives CASSPGAINYGYTF.

Only one count was recorded for this clone. The V and J genes are TRBV7-9 and TRBJ2-2; D is unclear. V dropped 5 bases and J dropped 7 bases, with 20 bases sitting between them. CDR1 is SEHNR and CDR2 is FQNEAQ in the germline V gene (reference sequence). The CDR3 length is 16 residues. This CDR3 is CASSRTAVDHGGELFF. DNA of the CDR3: TGTGCCAGCAGCCGTACAGCAGTTGATCATGGCGGGGAGCTGTTTTTT.

The chain is built from TRBV30 and TRBJ1-1, with D possibly being TRBD1 (5 bases). Germline values: CDR1 GTSNPN, CDR2 SVGIG (reference sequence). This CDR3 has 11 residues. Trimming took 4 bases from V and 5 from J, leaving 8 bases between them. Here the CDR3 reads CAWTWGTEAFF. In DNA form, the CDR3 reads TGTGCCTGGACCTGGGGGACTGAAGCTTTCTTT.

The gene calls are TRBV14 and TRBJ1-1, with 9 bases matching TRBD1. Germline CDR1 SGHDN, CDR2 FVKESK. This CDR3 has 13 residues. The V gene end was trimmed by 2 bases and the J gene end by 11 bases; junction bases not matched to a gene: 6. The CDR3 DNA sequence: TGTGCCAGCAGCCAAAGGGTGACAGGGGGGGCTTTCTTT. Translating gives CASSQRVTGGAFF.

This clone has only one observation. This chain uses TRBV7-6 with TRBJ2-2, with TRBD2 matching over 9 bases. The CDR3 spans 17 residues. Looked up from germline, CDR1 is SGHVS and CDR2 is FNYEAQ. Unmatched junction bases numbered 12, after V lost 3 bases and J lost 7 bases. CDR3 sequence (DNA): TGTGCCAGCAGCTTTCGCCCGCTAGCGGGATCGGTCGGGGAGCTGTTTTTT. This codes for CASSFRPLAGSVGELFF.

The genes are TRBV5-4 and TRBJ1-3, with D possibly matching TRBD1 (5 bases). Germline V gene sequence: CDR1 SGHNT, CDR2 YYREEE (reference sequence). The CDR3 has 16 amino acids. V was shortened by 0 bases and J by 0 bases, with 10 bases between the two germline ends. The CDR3: CASSLAGAHSGNTIYF. CDR3 bases: TGTGCCAGCAGCTTGGCCGGGGCTCACTCTGGAAACACCATATATTTT.

The chain carries TRBV6-1 and TRBJ2-7; D is undetermined. The germline V gene has CDR1 MNHNS and CDR2 SASEGT. The CDR3 has 15 amino acids. Trimming shortened V by 2 bases and J by 3 bases, and 14 bases separated the two germline ends. The CDR3: CASSEFQGPVYEQYF. CDR3 nucleotides: TGTGCCAGCAGTGAATTTCAAGGACCAGTCTACGAGCAGTACTTC.

This clone was seen a handful of times. The CDR3 coding sequence is TGTGCCAGCAGCTTCCAGGGGGGTAACAATGAGCAGTTCTTC. As protein: CASSFQGGNNEQFF. The chain employs TRBV5-4 and TRBJ2-1, with TRBD1 as a possible D gene (7 bases). Per germline, CDR1 SGHNT and CDR2 YYREEE (reference sequence). Trimming pared 2 bases from V and 5 bases from J, leaving 11 bases between. The CDR3 is 14 amino acids.

The CDR3, as DNA: TGCGCCAGCAGCCGCGGACAGGGGGCGATCTCCGATGGCTACACCTTC. Protein: CASSRGQGAISDGYTF. The chain links TRBV4-1 to TRBJ1-2; 11 bases agree with TRBD1. There are 16 residues in the CDR3. Germline trimming cut 4 bases from V and 6 bases from J; bases unmatched to any gene: 10. Looked up from germline, CDR1 is MGHRA and CDR2 is YSYEKL.

The sample holds a few counts of this clone. The V call is TRBV14, the J call TRBJ2-7; weak D call: TRBD2 (5 bases). With 4 bases removed from V and 1 base from J, the gap between germline ends came to 11 bases. The CDR3 has 14 amino acids. Germline V CDR1 and CDR2: SGHDN, FVKESK. The CDR3 spells CASSLLRGSYEQYF. As DNA, the CDR3 is TGTGCCAGCAGCCTTCTACGAGGGTCCTACGAGCAGTACTTC. The whole variable domain, remainder taken from reference TRBV14 and TRBJ2-7, is EAGVTQFPSHSVIEKGQTVTLRCDPISGHDNLYWYRRVMGKEIKFLLHFVKESKQDESGMPNNRFLAERTGGTYSTLKVQPAELEDSGVYFCASSLLRGSYEQYFGPGTRLTVT.

The gene calls are TRBV5-1 and TRBJ1-3; D might be TRBD1 (5 bases). Trimming left V 0 bases short and J 2 bases short, with 6 bases between. This CDR3 region has 14 residues. The germline V gene has CDR1 SGHRS and CDR2 YFSETQ. In nucleotides, the CDR3 is TGCGCCAGCAGCTTGGAGGGGCCTGGAAACACCATATATTTT. Translated, it gives CASSLEGPGNTIYF.

This chain joins TRBV9 and TRBJ2-7; D gene unclear. Germline assignment: CDR1 SGDLS and CDR2 YYNGEE. V was clipped by 2 bases and J by 0 bases, with 9 bases between them. This CDR3 contains 14 residues. The CDR3 spells CASSVGGNSYEQYF. CDR3 bases: TGTGCCAGCAGCGTCGGCGGCAACTCCTACGAGCAGTACTTC.

The chain uses TRBV27 and TRBJ1-4; 7 positions agree with TRBD1. J was trimmed by 0 bases and V by 6 bases; bases with no gene match: 7. The CDR3 is made up of 16 amino acids. The germline CDR1 and CDR2 sequences are MNHEY and SMNVEV (reference sequence). The CDR3 is CASRRQTGATNEKLFF. DNA of the CDR3: TGTGCCAGCAGACGCCAAACAGGGGCAACTAATGAAAAACTGTTTTTT.

This clone has only a few counts. This chain links TRBV12-5 with TRBJ2-1; 11 positions match TRBD2. V was clipped by 5 bases and J by 3 bases; unmatched bases: 6. CDR1 and CDR2 from the germline V gene are LGHNT and FRNRAP. This CDR3 contains 16 residues. CDR3 in DNA: TGTGCTAGTGGTCAATCGACTAGCGGGAACTACAATGAGCAGTTCTTC. This codes for CASGQSTSGNYNEQFF.

This chain uses TRBV25-1 with TRBJ1-5; 9 nucleotides match TRBD1. The CDR3 has 14 residues. Trimming at V came to 3 bases and at J to 6 bases, leaving 3 bases not matched to a gene. Germline V gene data show CDR1 as MGHDK and CDR2 as SYGVNS. The DNA of the CDR3 is TGTGCCAGCAGTGAGACAGGGGGAGGTCAGCCCCAGCATTTT. The encoded protein is CASSETGGGQPQHF.

The rearrangement uses TRBV5-1 and TRBJ1-3; 8 bases line up with TRBD1. CDR1 and CDR2 (germline): SGHRS, YFSETQ. V shed 4 bases and J 2 bases; nucleotides not matched to a gene: 5. The CDR3 has 15 residues. The chain's CDR3 is CASSPGQAPGNTIYF. CDR3 coding DNA: TGCGCCAGCAGCCCGGGACAGGCTCCTGGAAACACCATATATTTT.

The count of this clone is one. The chain has TRBV6-1 and TRBJ2-1, with TRBD1 as a possible D gene (5 bases). The V gene's germline CDR1 is MNHNS and CDR2 SASEGT. V shed 6 bases and J shed 10 bases, with 10 bases lying between them. The length of the CDR3 is 11 residues. The CDR3 loop is CASSRAGEQFF. Written as DNA, the CDR3 is TGTGCCAGCAGCAGAGCAGGGGAGCAGTTCTTC.

This chain uses TRBV2 with TRBJ1-1, with D possibly TRBD1 on 6 matching bases. With 7 bases removed from V and 0 bases from J, the gap between germline ends came to 18 bases. The V gene's germline CDR1 is SNHLY and CDR2 FYNNEI. The CDR3 sequence is 16 residues long. As DNA, the CDR3 is TGTGCCAGCACTGGGGGGGCAGGGGTCATGAACACTGAAGCTTTCTTT. Amino acid sequence: CASTGGAGVMNTEAFF.

The sample holds a few counts of this clone. This sequence joins TRBV19 and TRBJ1-1, with a weak D call TRBD1 (5 bases). Trimming took off 6 bases at V and 1 base at J, with 15 bases between the two ends. CDR1 is LNHDA, CDR2 SQIVND, per germline (reference sequence). This CDR3 spans 15 amino acids. CDR3: CASRSVGQPNTEAFF. The CDR3 DNA reads as TGTGCCAGTAGGTCAGTGGGGCAGCCGAACACTGAAGCTTTCTTT.

The chain links TRBV27 to TRBJ1-5; D is possibly TRBD1 (6 bases). CDR1 MNHEY and CDR2 SMNVEV come from the germline V gene (reference sequence). The CDR3 consists of 14 residues. The ends were cut back, 5 bases at V and 5 bases at J, with 13 bases in the middle. The CDR3 is CASSPWTAHQPQHF. DNA for the CDR3: TGTGCCAGCAGTCCCTGGACAGCTCATCAGCCCCAGCATTTT.

The chain uses TRBV9 and TRBJ2-5, with TRBD2 matching over 7 bases. The junction had 15 bases not matched to a gene; V was cut back by 4 bases and J by 3 bases. This CDR3 comprises 17 residues. The V gene's germline CDR1 is SGDLS and CDR2 YYNGEE. The CDR3 DNA reads as TGTGCCAGCAGCCCACTCCCGGCCAGGGCGGGAGAAGAGACCCAGTACTTC. Its translation: CASSPLPARAGEETQYF.

Only a few counts were recorded for this clone. CDR3 sequence: CASSSFLNTEAFF. CDR3 bases: TGTGCCAGCAGTTCGTTTTTGAACACTGAAGCTTTCTTT. V usage is TRBV28 and J usage is TRBJ1-1; D ambiguous. The CDR3 consists of 13 residues. The V end lost 4 bases, the J end lost 0 bases, and 6 bases lay between the germline ends. CDR1 and CDR2 (germline): MDHEN, SYDVKM.

The rearrangement links TRBV10-3 to TRBJ1-1; TRBD1 matches 8 bases. V lost 10 bases, J lost 3 bases, and 10 bases stayed unmatched. The CDR3 consists of 14 residues. Germline V gives CDR1 ENHRY, CDR2 SYGVKD. DNA for the CDR3: TGTGCCACCAGACCTTCAGGGGGCGACACTGAAGCTTTCTTT. Amino acid sequence: CATRPSGGDTEAFF.

The chain is built from TRBV2 and TRBJ1-5; D is undetermined. The V end lost 11 bases, the J end lost 2 bases, and 13 bases lay between the germline ends. The germline CDR1 and CDR2 sequences are SNHLY and FYNNEI. The CDR3 loop spans 13 amino acids. This CDR3 reads CAGREDGNQPQHF. CDR3 nucleotide sequence: TGTGCCGGTAGGGAGGACGGCAATCAGCCCCAGCATTTT.

J is TRBJ1-2 and V is TRBV29-1; D call uncertain. The germline gives CDR1 SQVTM, CDR2 ANQGSEA. V lost 1 base and J lost 2, with 11 bases in between. The CDR3 totals 14 residues. CDR3 in DNA: TGCAGCGTTGAAGGACACTACTCGAACTATGGCTACACCTTC. Amino acid sequence: CSVEGHYSNYGYTF. The variable domain in full, with the rest retrieved from reference TRBV29-1 and TRBJ1-2, is SAVISQKPSRDICQRGTSLTIQCQVDSQVTMMFWYRQQPGQSLTLIATANQGSEATYESGFVIDKFPISRPNLTFSTLTVSNMSPEDSSIYLCSVEGHYSNYGYTFGSGTRLTVV.

V and J are TRBV19 and TRBJ1-4; D is possibly TRBD1 (6 bases). CDR3 length equals 17 residues. V was pared by 3 bases and J by 1 base, with 15 bases between. Per the germline V gene, CDR1 is LNHDA and CDR2 is SQIVND (reference sequence). CDR3 DNA: TGTGCCAGTAGTATCTCGGGGGCTATGAGAACTAATGAAAAACTGTTTTTT. Its translation: CASSISGAMRTNEKLFF.